The 5 T cell receptor beta chains presented below share a single source sample, sequenced in a study of blood T cell repertoires in COVID-19 (dated by TCRdb to the early 2020s). Library prep was done by the immunoSEQ multiplex PCR assay. Imported from immuneACCESS, the table was reduced by TCRdb to in-frame sequences with V and J called. These copies leave out some clones; in studies compared against another copy, an unresolved V gene accounts for under half, and the cause of the remainder is not known. The sample table shows over 200,000 clones, and about 88% are seen once. The ten largest clones represent less than 3.5% of the sample. Sequenced material: peripheral blood. These receptors all come from a woman aged 60-75 years with acute or convalescent COVID-19.

The V and J genes are TRBV28 and TRBJ1-5, with a possible D match to TRBD1 (5 bases). The CDR3 totals 15 residues. V lost 4 bases to trimming and J lost 3 bases, with 13 bases between them. Germline CDR1 MDHEN, CDR2 SYDVKM. CDR3 sequence reads: CASSYYRGLNQPQHF. In DNA form, the CDR3 reads TGTGCCAGCAGTTATTATAGGGGTCTCAATCAGCCCCAGCATTTT.

This chain links TRBV3-1 (or the pseudogene TRBV3-2) with TRBJ1-1, with 8 bases matching TRBD1. The ends lost 6 bases at V and 8 bases at J; junction bases unmatched: 8. The CDR3 spans 13 residues. In germline, CDR1 is LGHDT, CDR2 YNNKEL (reference sequence). The CDR3 reads CASRGQGAHEAFF. In nucleotides, the CDR3 is TGTGCCAGCAGGGGGCAGGGGGCACACGAAGCTTTCTTT.

The gene calls are TRBV6-2 or TRBV6-3 and TRBJ2-7; TRBD1 agrees at 9 bases. Germline CDR1 and CDR2: MNHEY and SVGEGT. J was trimmed by 1 base and V by 5 bases; bases with no gene match: 6. The CDR3 contains 15 residues. The CDR3 reads CASSTPGTGSYEQYF. CDR3 coding DNA: TGTGCCAGCAGTACTCCGGGGACAGGGTCCTACGAGCAGTACTTC.

The chain uses TRBV27 and TRBJ1-3, with D perhaps matching TRBD1 (6 bases). Germline values: CDR1 MNHEY, CDR2 SMNVEV (reference sequence). This CDR3 spans 15 amino acids. V dropped 4 bases and J dropped 2 bases, with 12 bases sitting between them. CDR3 coding DNA: TGTGCCAGCAGTTCCGCAGGGGCGGCTGGAAACACCATATATTTT. The encoded protein is CASSSAGAAGNTIYF.

The rearrangement joins TRBV11-2 to TRBJ2-1, with 7 nucleotides matching TRBD2. The CDR3 covers 14 residues. In germline, CDR1 is SGHAT, CDR2 FQNNGV. Losses at the gene ends were 2 bases for V and 5 bases for J; bases not matched to a gene: 3. CDR3 DNA sequence: TGTGCCAGCAGCTTATACGGGACTAACAATGAGCAGTTCTTC. This translates into CASSLYGTNNEQFF.